This section outlines one T cell receptor beta chain sequence together with its context. Germline CDR1 and CDR2: SGHAT and FQNNGV. V trimming: 4 bases; J trimming: 2 bases; junction bases outside the gene matches: 8. The CDR3 consists of 17 residues. The study reverse transcribed the entire isolated RNA, so it sequenced expressed TCRB transcripts. Clones were sequenced by immunoSEQ multiplex PCR, and TCRdb holds only the in-frame ones, with some missing. Of 850,000 to 900,000 clones listed, about a sixth are singletons. The data were obtained in a study of beta chain features in type 1 diabetes. The specimen sequenced was naive CD4+ T cells from blood. The chain joins TRBV11-2 to TRBJ2-1, with TRBD2 identical over 10 bases. This receptor was identified in a woman between 18 and 29 years old in good health. The CDR3 region is CASSSETAGGPYNEQFF. CDR3 in DNA: TGTGCCAGCAGCTCCGAGACAGCGGGAGGGCCCTACAATGAGCAGTTCTTC. The whole variable domain, remainder taken from reference TRBV11-2 and TRBJ2-1, is EAGVAQSPRYKIIEKRQSVAFWCNPISGHATLYWYQQILGQGPKLLIQFQNNGVVDDSQLPKDRFSAERLKGVDSTLKIQPAKLEDSAVYLCASSSETAGGPYNEQFFGPGTRLTVL.